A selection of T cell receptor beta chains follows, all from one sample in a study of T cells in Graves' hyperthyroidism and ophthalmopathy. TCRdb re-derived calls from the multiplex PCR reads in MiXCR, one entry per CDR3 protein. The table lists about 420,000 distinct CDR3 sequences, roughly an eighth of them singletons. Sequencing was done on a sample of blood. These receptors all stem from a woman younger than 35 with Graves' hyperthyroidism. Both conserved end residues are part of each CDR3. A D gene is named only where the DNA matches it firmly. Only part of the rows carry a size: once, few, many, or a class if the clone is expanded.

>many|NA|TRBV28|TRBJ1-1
TGTGCCAGCATGGAAACGAACACTGAAGCTTTCTTT
CASMETNTEAFF
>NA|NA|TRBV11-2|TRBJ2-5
TGTGCCAGCAGTGCGCTGGTAGCGGCACCCCAAGAGACCCAGTACTTC
CASSALVAAPQETQYF
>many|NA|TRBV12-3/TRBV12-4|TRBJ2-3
TGTGCCAGCAGTCGGCCTGCAGATACGCAGTATTTT
CASSRPADTQYF
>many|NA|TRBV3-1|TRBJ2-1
TGTGCCAGCAGCCAAGCCTCCGGGACCAGGCCCTACAATGAGCAGTTCTTC
CASSQASGTRPYNEQFF
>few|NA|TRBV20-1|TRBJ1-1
TGCAGTGCCCCTCCCGAGGGGGTTGTGAACACTGAAGCTTTCTTT
CSAPPEGVVNTEAFF
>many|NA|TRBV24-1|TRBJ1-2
TGTGCCACCAGTGCCAGGAACTATGGCTACACCTTC
CATSARNYGYTF
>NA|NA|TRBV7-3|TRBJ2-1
TGTGCCAGCAGCTTAGGGACGCCCGTCCCCATTGATGAGCAGTTCTTC
CASSLGTPVPIDEQFF
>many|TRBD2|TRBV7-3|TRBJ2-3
TGTGCCAGCAGCTTACAGCCTAGCGGGGGCACAGATACGCAGTATTTT
CASSLQPSGGTDTQYF
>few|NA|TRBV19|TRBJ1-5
TGTGCCAGTAGTGGGCCGGGTCTTAGCAATCAGCCCCAGCATTTT
CASSGPGLSNQPQHF
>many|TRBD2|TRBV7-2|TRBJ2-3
TGTGCCAGCAGCTTAGCACTAGCGGGAGGGCCAAGCACAGATACGCAGTATTTT
CASSLALAGGPSTDTQYF
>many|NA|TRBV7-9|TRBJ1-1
TGTGCCAGCAGCTTAATGAACACTGAAGCTTTCTTT
CASSLMNTEAFF
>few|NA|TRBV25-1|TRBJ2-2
TGTGCCAGCAGTGGGGGGTTGGCCGGGGAGCTGTTTTTT
CASSGGLAGELFF
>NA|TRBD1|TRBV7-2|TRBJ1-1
TGCTGGCGCAGTGGACAGGGGGGGAGCACTGAAGCTTTCTTT
CWRSGQGGSTEAFF
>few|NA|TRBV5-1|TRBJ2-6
TGCGCCAGCAGCTTGGCGCCGATCTCTGGGGCCAACGTCCTGACTTTC
CASSLAPISGANVLTF
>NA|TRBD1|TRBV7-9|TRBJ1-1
TGTGCCAGCAGCAGATGGACAGGAACCATGAACACTGAAGCTTTCTTT
CASSRWTGTMNTEAFF
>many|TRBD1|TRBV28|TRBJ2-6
TGTGCCAGCCCCTTTGTCCGGGACAGGGTCGAATCTGGGGCCAACGTCCTGACTTTC
CASPFVRDRVESGANVLTF
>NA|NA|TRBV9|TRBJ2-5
TGTGCCAGCAGCCCGCGGGACAGTAAAGAGACCCAGTACTTC
CASSPRDSKETQYF
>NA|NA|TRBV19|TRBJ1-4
TGTGCCAGTAGTATATCTATTACTCCAATTGGACTGTTTTTT
CASSISITPIGLFF
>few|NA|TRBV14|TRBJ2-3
TGTGCCAGCAGTCGACTTGGACAAAGCACAGATACGCAGTATTTT
CASSRLGQSTDTQYF
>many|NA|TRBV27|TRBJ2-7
TGTGCCAGCAGTTTTTCTTCATCGCGCGAGCAGTACTTC
CASSFSSSREQYF
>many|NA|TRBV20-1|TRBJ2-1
TGCAGTGCTCCACCCCTATCAGCGGAGAACTCCTACAATGAGCAGTTCTTC
CSAPPLSAENSYNEQFF
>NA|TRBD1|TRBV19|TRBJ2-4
TGTGCCAGTAGTATAGCCATGACAGGGGTAGCCAAAAACATTCAGTACTTC
CASSIAMTGVAKNIQYF
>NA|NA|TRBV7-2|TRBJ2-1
TGTGCCAGCAGCTTGTACGAGGGAAATGAGCAGTTCTTC
CASSLYEGNEQFF
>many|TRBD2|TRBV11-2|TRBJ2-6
TGTGCCAGCAGCTCCCGCAGGGAGGGACCCAACGTCCTGACTTTC
CASSSRREGPNVLTF
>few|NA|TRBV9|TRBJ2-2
TGTGCCAGCAGCGTAGAACCGCAGGGAGGCGGGGAGCTGTTTTTT
CASSVEPQGGGELFF
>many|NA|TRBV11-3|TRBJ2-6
TGTGCCAGCAGCTTATCAGGGACCAGCTCTGGGGCCAACGTCCTGACTTTC
CASSLSGTSSGANVLTF
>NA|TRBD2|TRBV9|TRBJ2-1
TGTGCCAGCAGCGCGGGCGGGAGAGCTCAGAGCTCCTACAATGAGCAGTTCTTC
CASSAGGRAQSSYNEQFF
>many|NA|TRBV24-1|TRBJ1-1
TGTGCCACCAGTGATTTGGGACAGAACACTGAAGCTTTCTTT
CATSDLGQNTEAFF
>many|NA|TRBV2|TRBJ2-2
TGTGCCAGCAGTGGGCGGACAGCCACCGAGGAGCTGTTTTTT
CASSGRTATEELFF
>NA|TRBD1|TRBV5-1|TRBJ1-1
TGCGCCAGCAGCTTAGAAAACAGGGGCACTGAAGCTTTCTTT
CASSLENRGTEAFF
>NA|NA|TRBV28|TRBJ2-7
TGTGCCAGCAGTCTGAGCTACTCCTACGAGCAGTACTTC
CASSLSYSYEQYF
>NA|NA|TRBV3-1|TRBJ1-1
TGTGCCAGCGGCCAAGACGGGACCCCGTACACTGAAGCTTTCTTT
CASGQDGTPYTEAFF
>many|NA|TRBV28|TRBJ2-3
TGTGCCAGTGGCACAGATACGCAGTATTTT
CASGTDTQYF
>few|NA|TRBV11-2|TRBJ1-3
TGTGCCAGCAGCCCGGGAGTATTCTCTGGAAACACCATATATTTT
CASSPGVFSGNTIYF
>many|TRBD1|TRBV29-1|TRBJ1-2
TGCAGCGTTTTAGACAGGGAAGGTTATGGCTACACCTTC
CSVLDREGYGYTF
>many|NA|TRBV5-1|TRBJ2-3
TGCGCCAGCAGCTGGAGCGGGCTCACAGATACGCAGTATTTT
CASSWSGLTDTQYF
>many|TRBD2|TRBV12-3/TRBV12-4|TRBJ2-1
TGTGCCAGCAGTATCCTAGCGGGAGAGCAGTTCTTC
CASSILAGEQFF
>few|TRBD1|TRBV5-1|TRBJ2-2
TGCGCCAGCAGCCCGGACAGGGTCACCGGGGAGCTGTTTTTT
CASSPDRVTGELFF
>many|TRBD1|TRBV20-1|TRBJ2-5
TGCAGTGCTAGAGAAGCGCCCAAACAGGGGGTACCAGTAGAGACCCAGTACTTC
CSAREAPKQGVPVETQYF
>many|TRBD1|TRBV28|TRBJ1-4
TGTGCCAGCAGTTCACAGGGGCCCGGCATTGATGAAAAACTGTTTTTT
CASSSQGPGIDEKLFF
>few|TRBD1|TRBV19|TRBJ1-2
TGTGCCAGTCTGGGGTGGACAGGAGGCTATGGCTACACCTTC
CASLGWTGGYGYTF
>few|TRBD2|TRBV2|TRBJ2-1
TGTGCCAGCAGTCGGACTAGCATTTCCTACAATGAGCAGTTCTTC
CASSRTSISYNEQFF
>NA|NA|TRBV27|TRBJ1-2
TGTGCCAGCAGCCTCCTCCCTACAGGCGAGAATGGCTACACCTTC
CASSLLPTGENGYTF
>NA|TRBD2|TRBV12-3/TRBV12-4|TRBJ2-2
TGTGCCAGCAGCCTTGGACTAGCGGGAGTTATCGGGGAGCTGTTTTTT
CASSLGLAGVIGELFF
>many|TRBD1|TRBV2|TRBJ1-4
TGTGCCAGCAGTCGGACAGGGGAAAATGAAAAACTGTTTTTT
CASSRTGENEKLFF
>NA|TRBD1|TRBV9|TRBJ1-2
TGTGCCAGCAGTTCCATAGGAGGACAGGGTGAGGGTGGCTACACCTTC
CASSSIGGQGEGGYTF
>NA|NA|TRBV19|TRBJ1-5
TGTGCCAGTAGTATAGGGGGGGACATCTATCAGCCCCAGCATTTT
CASSIGGDIYQPQHF
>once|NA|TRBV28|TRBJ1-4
TGTGCCAGCAGGGACCCGGAGGAAGGTGAAAAACTGTTTTTT
CASRDPEEGEKLFF
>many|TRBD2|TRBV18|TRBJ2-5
TGTGCCAGCTCACAGAGAGGACTAGCGGGAGTTCTAGAGACCCAGTACTTC
CASSQRGLAGVLETQYF
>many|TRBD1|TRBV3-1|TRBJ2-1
TGTGCCAGCAGCCAAATAGGGACAGGGGACAATGAGCAGTTCTTC
CASSQIGTGDNEQFF
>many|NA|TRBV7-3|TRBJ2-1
TGTGCCAGCAGCTTAAGAGGGCGTCGTGGGTACAATGAGCAGTTCTTC
CASSLRGRRGYNEQFF
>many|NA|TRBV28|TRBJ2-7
TGTGCCAGCTTATCCGGCACGACCTACGAGCAGTACTTC
CASLSGTTYEQYF
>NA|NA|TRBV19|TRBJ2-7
TGTGCCAGTAGTATCACAGGAAACTCCTACGAGCAGTACTTC
CASSITGNSYEQYF
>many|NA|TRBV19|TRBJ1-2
TGTGCCAGTAGTATAGCTGACTCCGGGGGCTACACCTTC
CASSIADSGGYTF
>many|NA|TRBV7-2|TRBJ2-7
TGTGCCAGCAGCTTAGGCCCGGGAGTGGTCTACGAGCAGTACTTC
CASSLGPGVVYEQYF
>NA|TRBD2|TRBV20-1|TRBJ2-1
TGCAGTGCTAGAGATAGTAGTCGCGGAGCGGGAGGGCTCCGTGAGCAGTTCTTC
CSARDSSRGAGGLREQFF
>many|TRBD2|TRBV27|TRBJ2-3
TGTGCCACCCAGTACCATGTAGGGCGGGAGTACACAGATACGCAGTATTTT
CATQYHVGREYTDTQYF
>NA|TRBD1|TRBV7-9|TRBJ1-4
TGTGCCAGCAGCTTGGGAACAGGGGCCCCTAATGAAAAACTGTTTTTT
CASSLGTGAPNEKLFF
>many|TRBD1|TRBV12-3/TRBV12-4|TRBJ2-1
TGTGCCAGCAGTATCCGGGACAGGTTCGACAATGAGCAGTTCTTC
CASSIRDRFDNEQFF